The 18 T cell receptor beta chains in this list originate from one sample, sequenced in a study of CXCR3-negative and CXCR3-positive naive CD8 T cells. Carrying UMI labels, the TRB cDNA libraries were prepared through 5' RACE. TCRdb re-called the 5' RACE reads; one entry per CDR3 protein, DNA not given. Its clone listing holds around 40,000 distinct CDR3 sequences. Specimen: naive CXCR3- CD8+ T cells from blood. Documented subset: CD45RO-CCR7+CD27+CD95- naive CD8+ T cells lacking CXCR3 (TNR3-). The origin of the receptors is a human donor in good health. Some clones in this sample may be carry-over from other donors' samples.

The CDR3 protein is CASSLKNYRGGQETQYF. This sequence joins TRBV7-2 and TRBJ2-5; TCRdb reports TRBD2, a call that lacks DNA to check it against. The CDR3 extends over 17 amino acids. Germline V gene data show CDR1 as SGHTA and CDR2 as FQGNSA. Full variable domain (outside the CDR3, taken from reference TRBV7-2 and TRBJ2-5): GAGVSQSPSNKVTEKGKDVELRCDPISGHTALYWYRQSLGQGLEFLIYFQGNSAPDKSGLPSDRFSAERTGGSVSTLTIQRTQQEDSAVYLCASSLKNYRGGQETQYFGPGTRLLVL.

The chain has TRBV29-1 and TRBJ2-3. This CDR3 contains 14 residues. Germline V gene sequence: CDR1 SQVTM, CDR2 ANQGSEA. CDR3 protein: CSVHWGLPTDTQYF.

The rearrangement links TRBV4-3 to TRBJ1-1; TCRdb picks TRBD1, but there is no DNA to check that call. The length of the CDR3 is 14 residues. Per germline, CDR1 LGHNA and CDR2 YSLEER. CDR3 region: CASSQGGFDTEAFF.

V and J are TRBV28 and TRBJ2-7. This CDR3 comprises 12 residues. CDR1 MDHEN and CDR2 SYDVKM come from the germline V gene. CDR3: CASSPGHYEQYF.

The chain combines TRBV5-1 with TRBJ1-1. CDR1 and CDR2 from the germline V gene are SGHRS and YFSETQ. The CDR3 has 15 residues. CDR3 amino acids: CASSLIPNMNTEAFF.

The chain carries TRBV19 and TRBJ1-2. Germline assignment: CDR1 LNHDA and CDR2 SQIVND (reference sequence). The CDR3 loop spans 16 amino acids. This CDR3 is CASSIGETLGGYGYTF.

This chain uses TRBV11-2 with TRBJ2-7; TCRdb outputs TRBD2, but without DNA this stays unchecked. The CDR3 runs to 15 residues. From germline, CDR1 is SGHAT and CDR2 FQNNGV. This CDR3 reads CASSSRTSGMYEQYF.

This chain connects TRBV7-9 to TRBJ2-7. There are 11 residues in the CDR3. Germline V gene lookup returns CDR1 SEHNR and CDR2 FQNEAQ (reference sequence). The CDR3 reads CASSFGGEQYF.

The V call is TRBV5-6, the J call TRBJ2-1; TCRdb names TRBD1, which stays unverified in the absence of DNA. Germline V gives CDR1 SGHDT, CDR2 YYEEEE. This CDR3 comprises 15 residues. The CDR3 sequence is CASSLKTGMSNEQFF.

The chain carries TRBV10-3 and TRBJ2-7; the TCRdb D gene call, TRBD1, has no DNA to confirm it. This CDR3 region has 13 residues. Germline CDR1 ENHRY, CDR2 SYGVKD. CDR3: CAIRGDGVYEQYF.

The rearrangement uses TRBV29-1 and TRBJ2-1. The CDR3 runs to 13 residues. Germline V CDR1 and CDR2: SQVTM, ANQGSEA. CDR3 sequence reads: CSVEENQYNEQFF.

V and J are TRBV12-3 or TRBV12-4 and TRBJ2-7; TCRdb reports TRBD2, a call that lacks DNA to check it against. The length of the CDR3 is 14 residues. The CDR3 loop is CASKLAGGAYEQYF.

The chain links TRBV20-1 to TRBJ2-7; the D call of TRBD1 rests on TCRdb alone, since no DNA is present to check it. There are 13 residues in the CDR3. Germline assignment: CDR1 DFQATT and CDR2 SNEGSKA (reference sequence). The CDR3 reads CSARTLGDYEQYF.

CDR3 sequence reads: CASSQETGMKPQHF. The chain couples TRBV7-3 to TRBJ1-5; TCRdb names TRBD1, which stays unverified in the absence of DNA. This CDR3 has 14 amino acids. Germline CDR1 and CDR2: SGHTA and FQGTGA. Looking up the rest from reference TRBV7-3 and TRBJ1-5 gives the full variable domain: GAGVSQTPSNKVTEKGKYVELRCDPISGHTALYWYRQSLGQGPEFLIYFQGTGAADDSGLPNDRFFAVRPEGSVSTLKIQRTERGDSAVYLCASSQETGMKPQHFGDGTRLSIL.

The chain employs TRBV29-1 and TRBJ2-1; TCRdb lists TRBD1, though no DNA is available to test this call. Germline lookup yields CDR1 SQVTM and CDR2 ANQGSEA. This CDR3 spans 11 amino acids. CDR3 residues: CSTFRQNEQFF.

The V call is TRBV5-4, the J call TRBJ1-5; TCRdb picks TRBD1, but there is no DNA to check that call. CDR3 length: 16 residues. CDR1 is SGHNT, CDR2 YYREEE, per germline (reference sequence). The CDR3 is CASSRWAVFEPGPQHF.

This rearrangement joins TRBV29-1 to TRBJ1-2; TCRdb names TRBD1, which stays unverified in the absence of DNA. This CDR3 is built from 13 residues. The germline V gene has CDR1 SQVTM and CDR2 ANQGSEA. CDR3 protein: CSVWGDRGYGYTF.

The J gene is TRBJ2-5, the V gene TRBV18. This CDR3 has 13 amino acids. The V gene's germline CDR1 is KGHSH and CDR2 LQKENI. CDR3 region: CASSRTGWETQYF.